The subject of this entry is one T cell receptor beta chain. What it binds is unknown. This sample was taken from a study of cytomegalovirus exposure and HLA in healthy donors. In the study overall: A previous analysis identified about 110 million unique TCR beta sequences derived from some 170 million T cells.

Whole-study results and caveats: A list of 150 to 200 TCR beta chains associated with cytomegalovirus was given. TCR beta sequences numbering 15,000 to 20,000 were associated with HLA alleles at 0.05 false discovery rate in a later analysis.

Vbeta (60) and Jbeta (13) primers were used in the PCR. Here immunoSEQ multiplex PCR was the method, and the copy in TCRdb shows in-frame clones only, minus some. The top ten clones hold 9.5% to 15% of a sample with about 150,000 clones, approximately 80% of them seen once. Sequencing used PBMCs. The receptor was isolated from a man between 25 and 39 years old in good health and CMV-seropositive.

The CDR3 DNA follows: TGTGCCAGCAGTGACTCGCTCCAGACGGGTATCCAAGAGACCCAGTACTTC. The encoded protein is CASSDSLQTGIQETQYF. This sequence joins TRBV6-4 and TRBJ2-5, with no clear D. Germline V gene data show CDR1 as MRHNA and CDR2 as SNTAGT. Trimming stripped 0 bases from V and 1 base from J, with 15 bases between. The CDR3 loop spans 17 amino acids.